Shown below are 3 T cell receptor beta chains from a single sample sequenced in a study of blood T cell repertoires in COVID-19. Profiled with immunoSEQ multiplex PCR; TCRdb holds only in-frame clones, not every one. The data show roughly 39,000 clones, about four fifths seen once. Sequenced material: peripheral blood. These receptors all come from a man aged 70-80 years with acute or convalescent COVID-19.

The chain has TRBV28 and TRBJ2-7, with 8 bases fitting TRBD2. Trimming removed 0 bases from V and 2 bases from J; junction bases left unmatched: 3. The CDR3 length is 15 residues. The germline V gene encodes CDR1 MDHEN and CDR2 SYDVKM. The CDR3 here is CASSLWLSGTYEQYF. CDR3 bases: TGTGCCAGCAGTTTATGGCTTAGCGGGACCTACGAGCAGTACTTC.

V is TRBV29-1 and J is TRBJ1-2; perhaps TRBD1 as D (6 bases). The CDR3 is 10 amino acids. Germline-derived CDR1 and CDR2 are SQVTM and ANQGSEA. Between the trimmed V and J ends, which lost 4 bases and 8 bases, there was a span of 8 bases. The CDR3 is CSVVQGGYTF. The CDR3 DNA follows: TGCAGCGTTGTACAGGGAGGCTACACCTTC.

The J gene is TRBJ2-6, the V gene TRBV9; TRBD2 aligns across 11 bases. The CDR3 spans 22 residues. The ends lost 6 bases at V and 0 bases at J; junction bases unmatched: 20. Germline lookup yields CDR1 SGDLS and CDR2 YYNGEE. CDR3 protein: CASTPAGQLLAGGFSGANVLTF. The CDR3 nucleotides are TGTGCCAGCACCCCTGCAGGACAGCTCTTAGCGGGAGGGTTCTCTGGGGCCAACGTCCTGACTTTC.